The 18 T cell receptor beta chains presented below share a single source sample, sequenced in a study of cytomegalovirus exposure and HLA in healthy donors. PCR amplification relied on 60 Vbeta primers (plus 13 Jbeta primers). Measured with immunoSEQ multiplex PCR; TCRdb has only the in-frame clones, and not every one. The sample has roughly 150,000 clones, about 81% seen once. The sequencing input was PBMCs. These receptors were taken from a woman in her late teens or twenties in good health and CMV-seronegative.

This CDR3 reads CASSYGDTGYGYTF. DNA of the CDR3: TGTGCCAGCAGTTACGGGGACACGGGCTATGGCTACACCTTC. This chain joins TRBV6-5 and TRBJ1-2; tentative D call: TRBD1 (6 bases). Trimming removed 2 bases at V and 4 bases at J, with 11 bases between. The CDR3 spans 14 residues. CDR1 and CDR2 (germline): MNHEY, SVGAGI.

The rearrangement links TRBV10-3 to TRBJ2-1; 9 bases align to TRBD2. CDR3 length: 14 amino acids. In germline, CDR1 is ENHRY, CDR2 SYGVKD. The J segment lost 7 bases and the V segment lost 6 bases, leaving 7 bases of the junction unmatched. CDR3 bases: TGTGCCATCAGGGGCGGGAGGGGAGTGAATGAGCAGTTCTTC. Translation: CAIRGGRGVNEQFF.

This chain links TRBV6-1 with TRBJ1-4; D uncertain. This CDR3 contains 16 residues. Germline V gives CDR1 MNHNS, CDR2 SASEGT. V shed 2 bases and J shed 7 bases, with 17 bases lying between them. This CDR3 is CASSERRASRSEKLFF. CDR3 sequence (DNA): TGTGCCAGCAGTGAACGGAGGGCATCGCGGAGTGAAAAACTGTTTTTT.

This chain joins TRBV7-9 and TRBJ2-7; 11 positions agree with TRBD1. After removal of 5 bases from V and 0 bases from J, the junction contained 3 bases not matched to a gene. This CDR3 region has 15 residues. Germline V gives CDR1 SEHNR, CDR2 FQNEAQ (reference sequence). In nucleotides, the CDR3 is TGTGCCAGCAGCCCGGGACAGGGGGGCTCCTACGAGCAGTACTTC. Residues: CASSPGQGGSYEQYF.

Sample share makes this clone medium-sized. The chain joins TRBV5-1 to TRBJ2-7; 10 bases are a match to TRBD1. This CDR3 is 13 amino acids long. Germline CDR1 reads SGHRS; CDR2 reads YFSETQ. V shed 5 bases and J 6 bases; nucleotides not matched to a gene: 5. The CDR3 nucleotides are TGCGCCAGCAGACCGGGACAGGGGAGCGAGCAGTACTTC. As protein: CASRPGQGSEQYF.

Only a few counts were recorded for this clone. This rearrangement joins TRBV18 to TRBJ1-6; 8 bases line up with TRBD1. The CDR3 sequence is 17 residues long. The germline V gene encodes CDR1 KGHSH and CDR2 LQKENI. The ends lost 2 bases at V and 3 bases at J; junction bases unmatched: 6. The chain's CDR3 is CASSPLDRDLYNSPLHF. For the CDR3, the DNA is TGTGCCAGCTCACCATTGGACAGGGATCTCTATAATTCACCCCTCCACTTT. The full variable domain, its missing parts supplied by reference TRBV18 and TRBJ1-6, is NAGVMQNPRHLVRRRGQEARLRCSPMKGHSHVYWYRQLPEEGLKFMVYLQKENIIDESGMPKERFSAEFPKEGPSILRIQQVVRGDSAAYFCASSPLDRDLYNSPLHFGNGTRLTVT.

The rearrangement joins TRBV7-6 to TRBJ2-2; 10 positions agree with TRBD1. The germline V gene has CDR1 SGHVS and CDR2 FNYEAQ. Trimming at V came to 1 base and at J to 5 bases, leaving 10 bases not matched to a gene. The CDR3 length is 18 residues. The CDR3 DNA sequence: TGTGCCAGCAGCTTAGGGATTCGACAGGGGGCCGTTACCGGGGAGCTGTTTTTT. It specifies CASSLGIRQGAVTGELFF.

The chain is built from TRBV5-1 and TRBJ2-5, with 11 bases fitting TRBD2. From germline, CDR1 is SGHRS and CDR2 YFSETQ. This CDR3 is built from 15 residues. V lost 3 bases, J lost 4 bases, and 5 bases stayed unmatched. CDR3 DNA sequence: TGCGCCAGCAGCTGGTTAGCGGGAGGGATAGAGACCCAGTACTTC. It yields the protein CASSWLAGGIETQYF.

CDR3 sequence: CSVEVSLDTQYF. The CDR3 DNA reads as TGCAGCGTTGAAGTGAGCTTGGATACGCAGTATTTT. The chain employs TRBV29-1 and TRBJ2-3; D not resolved. Between the trimmed V and J ends, which lost 1 base and 6 bases, there was a span of 8 bases. The CDR3 loop spans 12 amino acids. Germline V lookup: CDR1 SQVTM, CDR2 ANQGSEA.

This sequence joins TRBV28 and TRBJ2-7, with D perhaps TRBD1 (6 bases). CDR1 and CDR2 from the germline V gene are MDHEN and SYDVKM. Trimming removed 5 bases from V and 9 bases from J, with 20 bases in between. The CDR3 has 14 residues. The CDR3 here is CASSLTLDSSGQYF. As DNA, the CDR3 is TGTGCCAGCAGTCTCACTTTGGACAGCAGTGGGCAGTACTTC.

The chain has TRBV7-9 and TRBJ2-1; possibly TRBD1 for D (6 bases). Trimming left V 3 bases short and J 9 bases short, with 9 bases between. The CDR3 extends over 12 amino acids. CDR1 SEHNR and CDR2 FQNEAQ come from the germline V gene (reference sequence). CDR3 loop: CASSLQGFEQFF. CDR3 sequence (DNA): TGTGCCAGCAGCTTGCAGGGGTTTGAGCAGTTCTTC.

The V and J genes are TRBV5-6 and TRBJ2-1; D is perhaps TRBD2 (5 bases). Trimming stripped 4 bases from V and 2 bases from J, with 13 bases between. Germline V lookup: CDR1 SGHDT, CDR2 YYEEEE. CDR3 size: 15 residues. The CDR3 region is CASSATLVPYNEQFF. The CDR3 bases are TGTGCCAGCAGCGCCACACTAGTACCCTACAATGAGCAGTTCTTC.

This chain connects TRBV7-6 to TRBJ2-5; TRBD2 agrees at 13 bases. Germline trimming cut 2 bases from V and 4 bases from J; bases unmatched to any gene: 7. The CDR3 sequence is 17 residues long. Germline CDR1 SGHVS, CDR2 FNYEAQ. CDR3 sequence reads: CASSLRATSGGTETQYF. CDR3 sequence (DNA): TGTGCCAGCAGCTTACGTGCGACTAGCGGGGGGACAGAGACCCAGTACTTC.

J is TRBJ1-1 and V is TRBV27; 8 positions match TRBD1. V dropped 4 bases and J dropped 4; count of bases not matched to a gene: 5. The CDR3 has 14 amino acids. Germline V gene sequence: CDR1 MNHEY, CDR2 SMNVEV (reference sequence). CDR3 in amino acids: CASSSTGGFTEAFF. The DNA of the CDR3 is TGTGCCAGCAGTTCCACAGGGGGATTCACTGAAGCTTTCTTT.

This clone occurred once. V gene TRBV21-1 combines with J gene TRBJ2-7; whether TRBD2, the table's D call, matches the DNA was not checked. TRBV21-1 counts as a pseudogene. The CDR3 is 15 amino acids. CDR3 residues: CAPNHSGKSSYEQYF. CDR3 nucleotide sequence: TGTGCCCCTAACCATAGCGGGAAAAGCTCCTACGAGCAGTACTTC.

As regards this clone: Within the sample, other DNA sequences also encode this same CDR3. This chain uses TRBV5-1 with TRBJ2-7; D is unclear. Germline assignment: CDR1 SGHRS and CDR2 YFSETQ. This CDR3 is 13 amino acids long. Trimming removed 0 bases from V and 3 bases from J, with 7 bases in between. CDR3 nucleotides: TGCGCCAGCAGCTTGGCCCCGGGCTACGAGCAGTACTTC. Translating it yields CASSLAPGYEQYF.

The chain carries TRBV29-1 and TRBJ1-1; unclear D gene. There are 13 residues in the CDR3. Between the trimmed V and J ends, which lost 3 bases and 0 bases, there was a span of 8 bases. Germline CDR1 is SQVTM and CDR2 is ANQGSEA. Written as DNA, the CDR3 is TGCAGCGTTGACGACACAATGAACACTGAAGCTTTCTTT. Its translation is CSVDDTMNTEAFF.

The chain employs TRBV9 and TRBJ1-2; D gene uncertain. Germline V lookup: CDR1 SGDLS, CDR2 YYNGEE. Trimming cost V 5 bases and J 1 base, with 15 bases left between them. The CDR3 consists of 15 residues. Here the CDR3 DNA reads TGTGCCAGCAGGGGAGGTACGGGAGTTAACTATGGCTACACCTTC. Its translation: CASRGGTGVNYGYTF.